The clone carrying this TCR beta chain came up many times. The antigen is unknown. From the RACE reads, TCRdb called clonotypes with MiXCR, one entry per CDR3 protein. The repertoire holds some 380,000 distinct CDR3 sequences, with approximately 4.4% as singletons. The time point here: patch test 1, 2 weeks after DPC sensitization. Treatment indicated: therapeutic diphenylcyclopropenone sensitization with weekly scalp DPC. This record belongs to a study of human T cells and chemical hapten exposure. Study-wide findings and caveats: DPC sensitization left the count of TCRs above 1 in 1000 unchanged.

The CDR3 runs 14 residues. V shed 2 bases and J shed 4 bases, with 11 bases lying between them. Material: whole blood, obtained in connection with sensitization to the hapten diphenylcyclopropenone (DPC). This receptor was taken from a woman aged 50 to 60 with alopecia areata. Some clones in this sample may be carry-over from other donors' samples. The chain carries TRBV12-3 or TRBV12-4 and TRBJ1-2; no reliable D call. CDR3: CASSLPGISYGYTF. In nucleotides, the CDR3 is TGTGCCAGCAGTTTACCGGGGATCAGCTATGGCTACACCTTC.